This TCR beta chain was profiled in a study of blood T cell repertoires in COVID-19. On the study more broadly: Acute and convalescent COVID-19 samples came from the United States, Italy and Spain. PBMCs, B-cell-depleted T cells, or T cells provided the cDNA or gDNA that made up the material.

Per the original data handling: The authors estimated nucleated cell counts from reference gene primer amplification. The protocol was immunoSEQ multiplex PCR, while the TCRdb copy is restricted to in-frame clones and leaves out a portion. V, J and clone size were drawn from that table, and D and trimming were deduced from the DNA. The sample shows about 35,000 clones, about 87% of them seen only once. This sequence originates from a human donor in a cohort sampled during active COVID-19. Sequencing was performed on peripheral blood.

The CDR3 region has the DNA TGTGCCAGCAGCTTAGGTTCGGGGTACGAGCAGTACTTC. Its protein product is CASSLGSGYEQYF. The chain recombines TRBV11-3 with TRBJ2-7, with D possibly being TRBD2 (5 bases). There are 13 residues in the CDR3. The germline V gene encodes CDR1 SGHNT and CDR2 YENEEA. V was cut by 1 base and J by 4 bases, with 8 bases left in between.